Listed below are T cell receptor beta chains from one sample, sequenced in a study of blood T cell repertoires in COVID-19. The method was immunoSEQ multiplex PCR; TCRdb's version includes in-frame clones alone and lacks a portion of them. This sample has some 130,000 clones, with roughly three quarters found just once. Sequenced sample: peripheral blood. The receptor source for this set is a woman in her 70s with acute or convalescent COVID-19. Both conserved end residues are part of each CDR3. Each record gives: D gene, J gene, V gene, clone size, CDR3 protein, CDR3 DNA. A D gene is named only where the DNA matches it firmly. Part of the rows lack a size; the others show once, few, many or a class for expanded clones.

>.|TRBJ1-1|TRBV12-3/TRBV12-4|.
CASSLTGYYEAFF
TGTGCCAGCAGTTTAACAGGATATTATGAAGCTTTCTTT
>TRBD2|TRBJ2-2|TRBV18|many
CASSPLPSGGAMSTGELFF
TGTGCCAGCTCACCACTACCTAGCGGGGGGGCCATGAGCACCGGGGAGCTGTTTTTT
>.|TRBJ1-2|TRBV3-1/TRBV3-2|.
CASSPLTSSYGYTF
TGTGCCAGCAGCCCCCTGACAAGCAGCTATGGCTACACCTTC
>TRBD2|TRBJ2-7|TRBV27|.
CASSGSSGRVGEQYF
TGTGCCAGCAGTGGCTCATCCGGGAGGGTAGGCGAGCAGTACTTC
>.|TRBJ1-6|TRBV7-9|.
CASSRQNSPLHF
TGTGCCAGCAGCCGACAGAATTCACCCCTCCACTTT
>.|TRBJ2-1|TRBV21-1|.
CASSWVLDSQYNEQFF
TGTGCCAGCAGCTGGGTTCTGGACTCCCAATACAATGAGCAGTTCTTC
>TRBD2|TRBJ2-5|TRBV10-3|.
CAISAGLEGTQYF
TGTGCCATCAGTGCGGGACTAGAGGGGACCCAGTACTTC
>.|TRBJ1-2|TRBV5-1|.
CASSLTGIYGYTF
TGCGCCAGCAGCTTGACAGGGATCTATGGCTACACCTTC
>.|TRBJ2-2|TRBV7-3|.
CASSSGVTGELFF
TGTGCCAGCAGCTCGGGAGTCACCGGGGAGCTGTTTTTT
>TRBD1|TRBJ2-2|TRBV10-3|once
CAISETRGPTGELFF
TGTGCCATCAGTGAGACCAGGGGGCCCACCGGGGAGCTGTTTTTT
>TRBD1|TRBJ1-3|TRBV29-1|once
CSVLGTAGNTIYF
TGCAGCGTACTCGGGACAGCCGGAAACACCATATATTTT
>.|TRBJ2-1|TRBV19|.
CASRYLGSSEQFF
TGTGCCAGTAGGTACCTGGGCTCAAGTGAGCAGTTCTTC
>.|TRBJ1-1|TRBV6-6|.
CASSSRGRGITEAFF
TGTGCCAGCAGTTCTCGGGGTCGTGGGATCACTGAAGCTTTCTTT
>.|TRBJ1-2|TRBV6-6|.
CASSYGEGRYGYTF
TGTGCCAGCAGTTACGGGGAGGGGAGGTATGGCTACACCTTC
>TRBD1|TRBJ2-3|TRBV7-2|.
CASSTDRGSTDTQYF
TGTGCCAGCAGCACCGACAGGGGGTCCACAGATACGCAGTATTTT
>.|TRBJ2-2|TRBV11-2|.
CASSLGIGSTGELFF
TGTGCCAGCAGCTTAGGGATCGGGTCCACCGGGGAGCTGTTTTTT
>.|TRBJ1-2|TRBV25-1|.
CASSELEGSGYGYTF
TGTGCCAGCAGTGAATTAGAGGGTTCGGGATATGGCTACACCTTC
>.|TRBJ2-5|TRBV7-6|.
CASSRNTAAKQETQYF
TGTGCCAGCAGCCGTAACACAGCGGCTAAGCAAGAGACCCAGTACTTC
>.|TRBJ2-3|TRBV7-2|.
CASSRYWTDTQYF
TGTGCCAGCAGCCGGTATTGGACAGATACGCAGTATTTT
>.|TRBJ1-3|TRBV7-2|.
CASSLRGSGNTIYF
TGTGCCAGCAGCTTACGGGGGTCAGGAAACACCATATATTTT
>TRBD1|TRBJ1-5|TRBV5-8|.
CASSGGQGGQPQHF
TGTGCCAGCAGCGGTGGACAGGGTGGACAGCCCCAGCATTTT
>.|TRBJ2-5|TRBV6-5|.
CASSYDPGPSATQYF
TGTGCCAGCAGTTACGACCCGGGTCCCTCCGCAACCCAGTACTTC
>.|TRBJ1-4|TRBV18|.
CARRRQGTPRNEKLFF
TGTGCCAGGCGACGGCAGGGGACGCCGAGAAATGAAAAACTGTTTTTT
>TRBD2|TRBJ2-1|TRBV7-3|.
CASSLPGSGSIGNEQFF
TGTGCCAGCAGCTTACCGGGTAGCGGGAGTATCGGCAATGAGCAGTTCTTC
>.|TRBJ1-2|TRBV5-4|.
CASSLQAAYGYTF
TGTGCCAGCAGCTTGCAGGCTGCCTATGGCTACACCTTC
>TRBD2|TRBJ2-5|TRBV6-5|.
CASSYGRLAVQETQYF
TGTGCCAGCAGTTACGGCCGTCTAGCGGTCCAAGAGACCCAGTACTTC
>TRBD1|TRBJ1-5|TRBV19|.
CASSRTRPGQETNQPQHF
TGTGCCAGTAGTAGAACCAGACCGGGACAGGAGACCAATCAGCCCCAGCATTTT
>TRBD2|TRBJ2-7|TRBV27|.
CASSPNSGTFSYEQYF
TGTGCCAGCAGTCCGAATAGCGGGACCTTCTCCTACGAGCAGTACTTC
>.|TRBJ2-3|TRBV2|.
CASSIRGPEGTQYF
TGTGCCAGCTCAATCCGCGGCCCTGAGGGAACGCAGTATTTT
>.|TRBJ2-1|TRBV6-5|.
CASSYGSGNEQFF
TGTGCCAGCAGTTACGGTTCGGGGAATGAGCAGTTCTTC
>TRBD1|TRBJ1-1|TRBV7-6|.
CASGQGQGTEAFF
TGTGCCAGCGGCCAGGGACAGGGGACTGAAGCTTTCTTT